This entry lists 9 T cell receptor beta chains sequenced from one sample in a study of blood T cell repertoires in COVID-19. TCRdb's table, derived via immunoSEQ multiplex PCR, lists solely in-frame clones and lacks some. The table has about 140,000 clones, roughly four fifths seen once. Sample: peripheral blood. The receptor source for this set is an elderly woman with active or convalescent COVID-19.

This chain uses TRBV5-3 with TRBJ2-3; tentatively, D is TRBD2 (7 bases). TRBV5-3 is an open reading frame, and its role is uncertain. The CDR3 is 17 amino acids. Trimming left V 0 bases short and J 5 bases short, with 19 bases between. Written as DNA, the CDR3 is TGTGCCAGAAGCTTGGCGGCCGGGGGGCCAGGAGTAGATACGCAGTATTTT. The encoded protein is CARSLAAGGPGVDTQYF.

The V gene is TRBV28, the J gene TRBJ1-2, with 7 bases identical to TRBD1. The V segment lost 8 bases and the J segment 7 bases; nucleotides outside the gene matches: 10. In germline, CDR1 is MDHEN, CDR2 SYDVKM. The CDR3 has 13 residues. The DNA of the CDR3 is TGTGCCAGCGACCTGCAAGGGGGCGGTGGCTACACCTTC. Translated: CASDLQGGGGYTF.

CDR3 residues: CASSQEGDTDTQYF. CDR3 bases: TGCGCCAGCAGCCAAGAAGGGGACACAGATACGCAGTATTTT. V is TRBV4-3 and J is TRBJ2-3; the D gene is possibly TRBD1 (5 bases). CDR3 size: 14 residues. Germline loops: CDR1 LGHNA, CDR2 YSLEER. Trimming took off 0 bases at V and 2 bases at J, with 6 bases between the two ends.

The chain recombines TRBV12-3 or TRBV12-4 with TRBJ2-1; TRBD2 matches 10 bases. The CDR3 contains 13 residues. V was pared by 6 bases and J by 10 bases, with 6 bases of the junction left unmatched. The CDR3 protein is CASSRTSGSEQFF. The CDR3 DNA follows: TGTGCCAGCAGCCGGACTAGCGGTAGCGAGCAGTTCTTC.

The chain joins TRBV3-1 (or the pseudogene TRBV3-2) to TRBJ1-5; D might be TRBD1 (6 bases). The CDR3 runs 14 residues. The germline CDR1 and CDR2 sequences are LGHDT and YNNKEL (reference sequence). V was trimmed by 4 bases and J by 6 bases, leaving 13 bases between them. DNA for the CDR3: TGTGCCAGCAGCCGCAGGGGAACGAGTCAGCCCCAGCATTTT. It yields the protein CASSRRGTSQPQHF.

This chain uses TRBV30 with TRBJ1-2, with D uncertain. Germline loops: CDR1 GTSNPN, CDR2 SVGIG (reference sequence). With 8 bases removed from V and 0 bases from J, the gap between germline ends came to 13 bases. This CDR3 is built from 13 residues. CDR3 sequence: CAVTAGSNYGYTF. In DNA form, the CDR3 reads TGTGCCGTCACCGCGGGATCTAACTATGGCTACACCTTC.

The chain combines TRBV4-3 with TRBJ1-2; D gene ambiguous. This CDR3 is 16 amino acids long. V was cut by 0 bases and J by 0 bases, with 11 bases left in between. Germline V gene sequence: CDR1 LGHNA, CDR2 YSLEER. CDR3 sequence reads: CASSQDLEVANYGYTF. The CDR3 DNA reads as TGCGCCAGCAGCCAAGATTTGGAGGTTGCTAACTATGGCTACACCTTC.

V usage is TRBV7-2 and J usage is TRBJ1-1; D not certain. The germline CDR1 and CDR2 sequences are SGHTA and FQGNSA. V lost 3 bases and J 2 bases, leaving 10 bases between the germline ends. There are 14 residues in the CDR3. The CDR3 region has the DNA TGTGCCAGCAGCTTCTTCGGGAGAAACACTGAAGCTTTCTTT. Protein: CASSFFGRNTEAFF.

In its sample, this clone was seen a few times. The chain couples TRBV20-1 to TRBJ2-2; D perhaps matches TRBD2 (5 bases). This CDR3 has 15 amino acids. Trimming left V 3 bases short and J 1 base short, with 12 bases between. Germline V CDR1 and CDR2: DFQATT, SNEGSKA (reference sequence). The CDR3 reads CSASSVLENTGELFF. Here the CDR3 DNA reads TGCAGTGCTAGTTCCGTACTAGAGAACACCGGGGAGCTGTTTTTT.